Presented here are 30 T cell receptor beta chains from one specimen sequenced in a study of shared clonotypes between healthy human individuals. Generated by immunoSEQ multiplex PCR, the TCRdb table keeps only in-frame clones and is missing some. The repertoire has hundreds of thousands of clones, more than 70% of them found once; the top ten carry 1.8%. The sample consisted of memory CD4+ T cells sorted from blood. Specified subset: CD45RA-negative fraction. All receptors come from a woman in her twenties or thirties in good health.

The chain uses TRBV5-1 and TRBJ2-1; TRBD2 aligns across 8 bases. V lost 0 bases and J lost 6; bases outside the gene matches: 5. Germline CDR1 reads SGHRS; CDR2 reads YFSETQ. This CDR3 comprises 15 residues. CDR3 bases: TGCGCCAGCAGCTTGGGGAGCGGGGGAAGCAATGAGCAGTTCTTC. Translating it yields CASSLGSGGSNEQFF.

The chain recombines TRBV19 with TRBJ1-5; 7 bases agree with TRBD1. After removal of 6 bases from V and 3 bases from J, the junction contained 8 bases not matched to a gene. The CDR3 consists of 15 residues. Germline V CDR1 and CDR2: LNHDA, SQIVND (reference sequence). The CDR3 DNA sequence: TGTGCCAGTAGGCCGGGACAGCGGAACAATCAGCCCCAGCATTTT. Translating gives CASRPGQRNNQPQHF.

The CDR3 is CASSGGLSGNEQFF. CDR3 nucleotide sequence: TGTGCCAGCAGTGGAGGGCTATCGGGGAATGAGCAGTTCTTC. The chain uses TRBV2 and TRBJ2-1; D is possibly TRBD2 (5 bases). The V and J ends lost 4 bases and 7 bases respectively, with 14 bases between them. This CDR3 contains 14 residues. From germline, CDR1 is SNHLY and CDR2 FYNNEI.

The rearrangement uses TRBV28 and TRBJ2-7; the D gene is possibly TRBD1 (6 bases). This CDR3 has 14 amino acids. Germline V lookup: CDR1 MDHEN, CDR2 SYDVKM. With 5 bases removed from V and 3 bases from J, the gap between germline ends came to 14 bases. The CDR3 coding sequence is TGTGCCAGCAGTCCCGCCGAGGGGGTCTACGAGCAGTACTTC. Translating it yields CASSPAEGVYEQYF.

This clone was counted only a few times. The chain is built from TRBV27 and TRBJ2-5; 11 bases are a match to TRBD1. CDR1 is MNHEY, CDR2 SMNVEV, per germline (reference sequence). V was pared by 6 bases and J by 1 base, with 16 bases of the junction left unmatched. The CDR3 runs 19 residues. Here the CDR3 reads CASRGNRDRGGLRQETQYF. The CDR3 DNA reads TGTGCCAGCAGGGGGAACCGGGACAGGGGGGGCCTTCGCCAAGAGACCCAGTACTTC.

The V call is TRBV28, the J call TRBJ2-3; 13 bases are shared with TRBD2. This CDR3 has 17 amino acids. V was pared by 3 bases and J by 1 base, with 4 bases of the junction left unmatched. Looked up from germline, CDR1 is MDHEN and CDR2 is SYDVKM. The CDR3 bases are TGTGCCAGCAGTTTCCTAACTAGCGGGAGGGGCACAGATACGCAGTATTTT. It specifies CASSFLTSGRGTDTQYF.

The CDR3, as DNA: TGTGCCAGCTCCCCAAACCCAGAGGATGCGCAGTATTTT. Translation: CASSPNPEDAQYF. The gene calls are TRBV18 and TRBJ2-3; no clear D. CDR3 size: 13 residues. Germline V CDR1 and CDR2: KGHSH, LQKENI. V lost 6 bases and J 10 bases, leaving 17 bases between the germline ends.

This sequence joins TRBV9 and TRBJ1-1; a weak D match, TRBD1 (6 bases). The CDR3 runs to 14 residues. The V end was cut by 2 bases, the J end by 7 bases, with 15 bases between. Looked up from germline, CDR1 is SGDLS and CDR2 is YYNGEE. The CDR3 DNA reads TGTGCCAGCAGCGTGGGGGCGGGTGTAGGTGAAGCTTTCTTT. Protein product: CASSVGAGVGEAFF.

This clone was picked up one time. CDR3 amino acids: CASRADSMNTEAFF. The CDR3 bases are TGTGCCAGCAGAGCCGACAGCATGAACACTGAAGCTTTCTTT. The chain couples TRBV6-5 to TRBJ1-1, with D possibly being TRBD1 (5 bases). The CDR3 length is 14 residues. CDR1 MNHEY and CDR2 SVGAGI come from the germline V gene. V shed 6 bases and J shed 0 bases, with 11 bases lying between them.

The V gene is TRBV11-2, the J gene TRBJ2-4; a possible D gene is TRBD1 (5 bases). The V gene's germline CDR1 is SGHAT and CDR2 FQNNGV. V dropped 5 bases and J dropped 0 bases, with 8 bases sitting between them. The CDR3 is 14 amino acids. The DNA for the CDR3 is TGTGCCAGCAGCCCTCAGGGAGCCAAAAACATTCAGTACTTC. This encodes CASSPQGAKNIQYF.

The chain combines TRBV6-5 with TRBJ1-1; D perhaps matches TRBD1 (6 bases). The CDR3 covers 15 residues. CDR1 is MNHEY, CDR2 SVGAGI, per germline. V shed 5 bases and J shed 2 bases, with 15 bases lying between them. CDR3 residues: CASSQWTGGNTEAFF. The CDR3 nucleotides read TGTGCCAGCAGTCAATGGACCGGGGGCAACACTGAAGCTTTCTTT.

This rearrangement joins TRBV28 to TRBJ1-5, with 10 bases that match TRBD1. This CDR3 has 14 amino acids. With V trimmed by 6 bases and J by 6 bases, 5 bases remained unmatched. Germline values: CDR1 MDHEN, CDR2 SYDVKM. This chain's CDR3 is CASSRTGGGQPQHF. The CDR3 DNA is TGTGCCAGCAGCCGGACAGGGGGAGGTCAGCCCCAGCATTTT.

The chain has TRBV6-5 and TRBJ2-7; 11 bases line up with TRBD1. CDR1 is MNHEY, CDR2 SVGAGI, per germline. With 4 bases clipped from V and 7 bases from J, the junction kept 9 bases outside the gene matches. This CDR3 is 15 amino acids long. In nucleotides, the CDR3 is TGTGCCAGCAGTTCATTCCGGGACAGGGGGTATGAGCAGTACTTC. Its protein product is CASSSFRDRGYEQYF.

The chain employs TRBV6-6 and TRBJ1-2; 7 bases fit TRBD1. Germline V gene data show CDR1 as MNHNY and CDR2 as SVGAGI (reference sequence). This CDR3 has 14 residues. J gave up 2 bases and V 2 bases, and 2 bases lay outside the gene matches. The CDR3 DNA reads TGTGCCAGCAGTTACCAGGGGGTGAACTATGGCTACACCTTC. Its protein is CASSYQGVNYGYTF.

The J gene is TRBJ1-1, the V gene TRBV28; D gene uncertain. V was trimmed by 2 bases and J by 0 bases, leaving 10 bases between them. Germline lookup yields CDR1 MDHEN and CDR2 SYDVKM. The CDR3 is made up of 15 amino acids. CDR3 loop: CASSLSGYMNTEAFF. CDR3 nucleotide sequence: TGTGCCAGCAGTTTAAGCGGATACATGAACACTGAAGCTTTCTTT.

The J gene is TRBJ1-1, the V gene TRBV5-5; D not resolved. The CDR3 length is 14 residues. Trimming took 4 bases from V and 5 from J, leaving 15 bases between them. Germline V CDR1 and CDR2: SGHKS, YYEKEE (reference sequence). CDR3 in DNA: TGTGCCAGCAGCCCCGTGGGAGGGAGGACTGAAGCTTTCTTT. Its protein product is CASSPVGGRTEAFF.

The chain uses TRBV4-2 and TRBJ1-1; no reliable D call. Trimming stripped 0 bases from V and 1 base from J, with 9 bases between. The CDR3 contains 15 residues. CDR1 LGHNA and CDR2 YNFKEQ come from the germline V gene. CDR3 coding DNA: TGTGCCAGCAGCCAAGATCGAGGAGAGAACACTGAAGCTTTCTTT. Its protein is CASSQDRGENTEAFF.

This rearrangement joins TRBV6-5 to TRBJ1-2, with TRBD1 identical over 12 bases. This CDR3 region has 14 residues. Trimming at V came to 5 bases and at J to 8 bases, leaving 6 bases not matched to a gene. Germline CDR1 and CDR2: MNHEY and SVGAGI. CDR3 sequence: CASSPGQGARGYTF. In DNA form, the CDR3 reads TGTGCCAGCAGTCCGGGACAGGGGGCCCGCGGCTACACCTTC.

V usage is TRBV28 and J usage is TRBJ2-2, with 7 bases fitting TRBD2. The CDR3 runs to 17 residues. The trim removed 4 bases at V and 2 bases at J, leaving 10 bases unmatched. Germline CDR1 reads MDHEN; CDR2 reads SYDVKM. The CDR3 spells CASSSTRTGGNTGELFF. CDR3 DNA: TGTGCCAGCAGTTCAACCCGGACGGGGGGAAACACCGGGGAGCTGTTTTTT. Together with reference TRBV28 and TRBJ2-2, the CDR3 gives the full variable domain: DVKVTQSSRYLVKRTGEKVFLECVQDMDHENMFWYRQDPGLGLRLIYFSYDVKMKEKGDIPEGYSVSREKKERFSLILESASTNQTSMYLCASSSTRTGGNTGELFFGEGSRLTVL.

V is TRBV7-9 and J is TRBJ2-3; D not resolved. The CDR3 loop spans 14 amino acids. Germline V gene sequence: CDR1 SEHNR, CDR2 FQNEAQ (reference sequence). Trimming stripped 1 base from V and 2 bases from J, with 7 bases between. CDR3 in DNA: TGTGCCAGCAGCTTAGGAAGTTCCACAGATACGCAGTATTTT. It encodes CASSLGSSTDTQYF.

The V and J genes are TRBV6-5 and TRBJ1-5, with D hard to call. V was clipped by 8 bases and J by 6 bases, with 17 bases between them. Looked up from germline, CDR1 is MNHEY and CDR2 is SVGAGI. CDR3 length: 14 amino acids. CDR3 nucleotide sequence: TGTGCCAGCGGAGTTCTCGGGCGCAGTCAGCCCCAGCATTTT. This codes for CASGVLGRSQPQHF.

The CDR3 is CASSPVAGGTGELFF. The CDR3 DNA reads as TGTGCCAGCAGCCCCGTGGCGGGGGGGACCGGGGAGCTGTTTTTT. V gene TRBV7-9 combines with J gene TRBJ2-2; 9 bases agree with TRBD2. The CDR3 runs 15 residues. Germline V lookup: CDR1 SEHNR, CDR2 FQNEAQ (reference sequence). V was pared by 5 bases and J by 5 bases, with 6 bases of the junction left unmatched.

The V call is TRBV15, the J call TRBJ1-2; TRBD1 matches 9 bases. CDR3 length equals 17 residues. With V trimmed by 0 bases and J by 7 bases, 12 bases remained unmatched. Germline V gives CDR1 LNHNV, CDR2 YYDKDF (reference sequence). The CDR3 protein is CATSRDRRTGGDGGYTF. The DNA of the CDR3 is TGTGCCACCAGCAGAGATAGAAGAACAGGGGGCGACGGTGGCTACACCTTC.

The V call is TRBV27, the J call TRBJ2-3; TRBD2 aligns across 11 bases. Trimming at V came to 8 bases and at J to 6 bases, leaving 7 bases not matched to a gene. The CDR3 totals 14 residues. The V gene's germline CDR1 is MNHEY and CDR2 SMNVEV (reference sequence). The CDR3, as DNA: TGTGCCAGCTTGGGACTAGCGGAGGGGGATACGCAGTATTTT. As protein: CASLGLAEGDTQYF.

Points on this clone: This CDR3 is also generated by other DNA sequences in the sample. V gene TRBV5-4 combines with J gene TRBJ2-5; TRBD1 might be the D (5 bases). The CDR3 covers 14 residues. In germline, CDR1 is SGHNT, CDR2 YYREEE (reference sequence). The V end lost 0 bases, the J end lost 1 base, and 7 bases lay between the germline ends. This chain's CDR3 is CASSLGGGQETQYF. CDR3 sequence (DNA): TGTGCCAGCAGCTTGGGGGGCGGCCAAGAGACCCAGTACTTC.

This clone showed up just once. The rearrangement uses TRBV28 and TRBJ1-5; 7 bases are shared with TRBD1. The CDR3 runs 15 residues. With V trimmed by 5 bases and J by 4 bases, 8 bases remained unmatched. CDR1 and CDR2 from the germline V gene are MDHEN and SYDVKM. The CDR3 DNA reads as TGTGCCAGCAGTCCACTAGACAGGGATAATCAGCCCCAGCATTTT. Translated, it gives CASSPLDRDNQPQHF.

This clone was seen repeatedly, ten times or more. V usage is TRBV20-1 and J usage is TRBJ2-7, with D uncertain. This CDR3 has 11 amino acids. CDR1 and CDR2 (germline): DFQATT, SNEGSKA (reference sequence). V shed 2 bases and J shed 7 bases, with 9 bases lying between them. CDR3 nucleotides: TGCAGTGCTAGATATGTCTGGGAGCAGTACTTC. It encodes CSARYVWEQYF.

The chain employs TRBV4-1 and TRBJ1-5; no reliable D call. V was trimmed by 3 bases and J by 0 bases, leaving 6 bases between them. The CDR3 contains 14 residues. Germline loops: CDR1 MGHRA, CDR2 YSYEKL. DNA of the CDR3: TGCGCCAGCAGCCAGGGTTATAGCAATCAGCCCCAGCATTTT. It translates to CASSQGYSNQPQHF.

In this sample, this clone turned up a few times. The chain joins TRBV6-6 to TRBJ2-7; D gene ambiguous. V dropped 7 bases and J dropped 2 bases, with 9 bases sitting between them. Germline V lookup: CDR1 MNHNY, CDR2 SVGAGI (reference sequence). The CDR3 consists of 12 residues. CDR3 sequence (DNA): TGTGCCAGCAATGGGTCTCCCTACGAGCAGTACTTC. Amino acids: CASNGSPYEQYF.

The chain is built from TRBV5-1 and TRBJ2-2; TRBD2 matches 7 bases. Germline V gene data show CDR1 as SGHRS and CDR2 as YFSETQ. CDR3 length: 14 residues. The ends lost 6 bases at V and 13 bases at J; junction bases unmatched: 15. Written as DNA, the CDR3 is TGCGCCAGCACCACAGGCGGAGGACTAGGCCCGCTGTTTTTT. Protein: CASTTGGGLGPLFF.